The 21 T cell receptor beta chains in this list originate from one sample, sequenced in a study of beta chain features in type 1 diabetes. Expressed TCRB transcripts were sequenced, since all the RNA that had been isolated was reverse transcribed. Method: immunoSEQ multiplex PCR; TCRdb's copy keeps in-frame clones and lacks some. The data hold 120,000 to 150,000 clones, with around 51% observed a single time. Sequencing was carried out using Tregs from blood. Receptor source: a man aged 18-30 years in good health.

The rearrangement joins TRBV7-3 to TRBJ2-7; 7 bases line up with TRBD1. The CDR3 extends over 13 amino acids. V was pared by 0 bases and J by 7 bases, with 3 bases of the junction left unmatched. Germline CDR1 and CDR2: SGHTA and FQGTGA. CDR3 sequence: CASSLTLQGEQYF. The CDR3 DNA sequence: TGTGCCAGCAGCTTAACCTTACAGGGGGAGCAGTACTTC.

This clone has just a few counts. The CDR3 bases are TGTGCCAGCAGCCACCCTAGGACTAGCGGGAAAGACAATGAGCAGTTCTTC. The encoded protein is CASSHPRTSGKDNEQFF. The chain joins TRBV4-2 to TRBJ2-1; TRBD2 aligns across 12 bases. Per the germline V gene, CDR1 is LGHNA and CDR2 is YNFKEQ. The CDR3 extends over 17 amino acids. J was trimmed by 5 bases and V by 3 bases; bases with no gene match: 8.

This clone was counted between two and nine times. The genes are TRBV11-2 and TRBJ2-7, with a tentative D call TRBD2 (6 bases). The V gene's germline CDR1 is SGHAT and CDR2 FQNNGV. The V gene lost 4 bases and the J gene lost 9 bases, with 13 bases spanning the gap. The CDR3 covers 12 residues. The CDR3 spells CASSWGDLGQYF. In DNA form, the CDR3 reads TGTGCCAGCAGCTGGGGGGACCTGGGGCAGTACTTC.

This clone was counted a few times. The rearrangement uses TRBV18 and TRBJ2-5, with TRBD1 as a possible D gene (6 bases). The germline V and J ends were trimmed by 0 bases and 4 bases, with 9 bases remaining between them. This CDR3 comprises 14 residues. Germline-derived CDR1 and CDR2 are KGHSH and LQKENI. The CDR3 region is CASSPPAGAETQYF. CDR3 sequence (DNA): TGTGCCAGCTCACCACCCGCAGGGGCAGAGACCCAGTACTTC.

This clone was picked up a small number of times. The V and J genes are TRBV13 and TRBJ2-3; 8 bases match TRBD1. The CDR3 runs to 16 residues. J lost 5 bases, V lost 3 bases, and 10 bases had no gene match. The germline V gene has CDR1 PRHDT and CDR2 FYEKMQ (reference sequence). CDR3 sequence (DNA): TGTGCCAGCAGCTTTACTACAGGGGGATACGGAGATACGCAGTATTTT. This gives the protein CASSFTTGGYGDTQYF. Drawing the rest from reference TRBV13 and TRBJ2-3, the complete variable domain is AAGVIQSPRHLIKEKRETATLKCYPIPRHDTVYWYQQGPGQDPQFLISFYEKMQSDKGSIPDRFSAQQFSDYHSELNMSSLELGDSALYFCASSFTTGGYGDTQYFGPGTRLTVL.

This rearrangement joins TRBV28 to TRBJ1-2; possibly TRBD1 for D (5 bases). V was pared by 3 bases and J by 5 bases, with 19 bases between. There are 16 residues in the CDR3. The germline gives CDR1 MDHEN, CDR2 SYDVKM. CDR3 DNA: TGTGCCAGCAGTTTTTGGCGGGGCAGGGTCAGGTATGGCTACACCTTC. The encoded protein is CASSFWRGRVRYGYTF.

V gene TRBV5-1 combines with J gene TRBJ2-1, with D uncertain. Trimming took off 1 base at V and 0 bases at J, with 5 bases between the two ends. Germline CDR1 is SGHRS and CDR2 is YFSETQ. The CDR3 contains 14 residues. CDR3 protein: CASSLSSSYNEQFF. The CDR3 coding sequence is TGCGCCAGCAGCTTGTCGTCCTCCTACAATGAGCAGTTCTTC. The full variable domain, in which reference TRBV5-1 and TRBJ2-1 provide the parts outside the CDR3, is KAGVTQTPRYLIKTRGQQVTLSCSPISGHRSVSWYQQTPGQGLQFLFEYFSETQRNKGNFPGRFSGRQFSNSRSEMNVSTLELGDSALYLCASSLSSSYNEQFFGPGTRLTVL.

The CDR3 bases are TGTGCCAGCAGTGACTACCTCAGGACCTGGGGGGACGAGCAGTACTTC. Translation: CASSDYLRTWGDEQYF. V usage is TRBV6-1 and J usage is TRBJ2-7; D possibly corresponds to TRBD2 (6 bases). The CDR3 covers 16 residues. Germline CDR1 MNHNS, CDR2 SASEGT. V lost 3 bases to trimming and J lost 5 bases, with 20 bases between them.

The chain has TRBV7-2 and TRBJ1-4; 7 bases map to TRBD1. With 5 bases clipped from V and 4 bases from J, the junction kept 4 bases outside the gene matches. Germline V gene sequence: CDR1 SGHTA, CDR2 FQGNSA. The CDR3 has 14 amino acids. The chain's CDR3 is CASSPGTVNEKLFF. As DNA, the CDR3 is TGTGCCAGCAGCCCCGGGACAGTTAATGAAAAACTGTTTTTT.

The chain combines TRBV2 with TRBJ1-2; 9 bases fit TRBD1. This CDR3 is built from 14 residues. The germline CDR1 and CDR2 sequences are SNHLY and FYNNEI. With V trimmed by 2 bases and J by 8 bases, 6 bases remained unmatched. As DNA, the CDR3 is TGTGCCAGCAGTGAAAGGGGACAGGGAAACGGCTACACCTTC. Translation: CASSERGQGNGYTF.

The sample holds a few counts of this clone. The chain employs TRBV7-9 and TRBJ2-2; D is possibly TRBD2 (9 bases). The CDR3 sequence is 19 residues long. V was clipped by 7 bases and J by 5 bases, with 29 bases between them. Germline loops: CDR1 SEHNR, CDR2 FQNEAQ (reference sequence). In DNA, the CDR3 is TGTGCCAGCACTTCAGGACAGGGTGTCAGCGGGAGGTTGACCGGGGAGCTGTTTTTT. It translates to CASTSGQGVSGRLTGELFF.

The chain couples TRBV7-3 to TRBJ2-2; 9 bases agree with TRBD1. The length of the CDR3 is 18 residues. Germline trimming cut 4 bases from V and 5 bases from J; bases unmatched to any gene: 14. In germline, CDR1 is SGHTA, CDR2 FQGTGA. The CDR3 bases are TGTGCCAGCAGCTCCCAAAGTATGGGGACAGGGTTTACCGGGGAGCTGTTTTTT. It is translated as CASSSQSMGTGFTGELFF.

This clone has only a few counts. CDR3 loop: CSAIRVGTEAFF. CDR3 in DNA: TGCAGCGCGATCAGGGTGGGCACTGAAGCTTTCTTT. The rearrangement uses TRBV29-1 and TRBJ1-1; tentative D call: TRBD1 (5 bases). V was cut by 7 bases and J by 4 bases, with 13 bases left in between. From germline, CDR1 is SQVTM and CDR2 ANQGSEA. The CDR3 is 12 amino acids.

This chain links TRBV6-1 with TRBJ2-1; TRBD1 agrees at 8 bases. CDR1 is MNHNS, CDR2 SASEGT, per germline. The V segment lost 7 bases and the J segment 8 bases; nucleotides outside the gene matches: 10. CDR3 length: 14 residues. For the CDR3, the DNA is TGTGCCAGCACCCGACAGGGGCGAGTGGATGAGCAGTTCTTC. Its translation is CASTRQGRVDEQFF.

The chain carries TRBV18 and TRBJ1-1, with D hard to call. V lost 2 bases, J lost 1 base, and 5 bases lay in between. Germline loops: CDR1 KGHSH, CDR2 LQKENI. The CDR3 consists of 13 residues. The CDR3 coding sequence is TGTGCCAGCTCACCATGGCAGAACACTGAAGCTTTCTTT. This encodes CASSPWQNTEAFF.

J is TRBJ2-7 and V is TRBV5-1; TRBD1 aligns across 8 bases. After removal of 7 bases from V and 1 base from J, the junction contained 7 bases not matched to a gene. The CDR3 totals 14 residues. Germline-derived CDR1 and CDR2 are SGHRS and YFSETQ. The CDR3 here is CASALQGASYEQYF. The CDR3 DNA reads TGCGCCAGCGCCCTTCAGGGGGCTTCCTACGAGCAGTACTTC. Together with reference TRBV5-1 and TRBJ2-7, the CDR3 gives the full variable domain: KAGVTQTPRYLIKTRGQQVTLSCSPISGHRSVSWYQQTPGQGLQFLFEYFSETQRNKGNFPGRFSGRQFSNSRSEMNVSTLELGDSALYLCASALQGASYEQYFGPGTRLTVT.

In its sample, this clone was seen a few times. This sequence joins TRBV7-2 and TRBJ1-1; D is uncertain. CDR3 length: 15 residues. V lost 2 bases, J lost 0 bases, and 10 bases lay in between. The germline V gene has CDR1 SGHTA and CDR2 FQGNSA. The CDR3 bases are TGTGCCAGCAGCTTAATAGGCGGCTTGAACACTGAAGCTTTCTTT. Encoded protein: CASSLIGGLNTEAFF.

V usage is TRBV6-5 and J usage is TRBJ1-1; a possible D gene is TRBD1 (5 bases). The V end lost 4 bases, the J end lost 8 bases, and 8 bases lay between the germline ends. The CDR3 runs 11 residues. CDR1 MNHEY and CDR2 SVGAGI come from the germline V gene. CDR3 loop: CASSLNREAFF. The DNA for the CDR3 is TGTGCCAGCAGTTTAAACAGGGAAGCTTTCTTT.

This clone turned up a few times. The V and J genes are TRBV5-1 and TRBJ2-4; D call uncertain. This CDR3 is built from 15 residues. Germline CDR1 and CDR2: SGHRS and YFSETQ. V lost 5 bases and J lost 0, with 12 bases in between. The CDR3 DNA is TGCGCCAGCAGAAGTGTGGTACAAGCCAAAAACATTCAGTACTTC. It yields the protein CASRSVVQAKNIQYF.

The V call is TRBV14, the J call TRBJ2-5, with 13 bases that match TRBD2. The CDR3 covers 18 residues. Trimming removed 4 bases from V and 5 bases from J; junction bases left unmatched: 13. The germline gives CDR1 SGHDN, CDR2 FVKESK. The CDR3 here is CASSRRGLAGRGGETQYF. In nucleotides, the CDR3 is TGTGCCAGCAGCCGAAGGGGACTAGCGGGGCGAGGCGGCGAGACCCAGTACTTC. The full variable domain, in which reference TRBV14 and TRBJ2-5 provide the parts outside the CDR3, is EAGVTQFPSHSVIEKGQTVTLRCDPISGHDNLYWYRRVMGKEIKFLLHFVKESKQDESGMPNNRFLAERTGGTYSTLKVQPAELEDSGVYFCASSRRGLAGRGGETQYFGPGTRLLVL.

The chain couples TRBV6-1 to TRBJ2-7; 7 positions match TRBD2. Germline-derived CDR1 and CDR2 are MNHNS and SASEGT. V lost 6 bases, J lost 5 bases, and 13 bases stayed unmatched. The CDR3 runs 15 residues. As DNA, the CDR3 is TGTGCCAGCAGGATCTGGGAGCGGGGCTGGGACGAGCAGTACTTC. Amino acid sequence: CASRIWERGWDEQYF.